The 2 T cell receptor beta chains listed next were all sequenced from one sample in a study of blood T cell repertoires in COVID-19. Some clones are missing from TCRdb's copy, which holds only in-frame ones; the method was immunoSEQ multiplex PCR. The sample records about 200,000 clones, more than 70% being singletons. Sequencing was done on a sample of peripheral blood. Receptors were obtained from a man aged 50-59 years with COVID-19, enrolled during active disease.

CDR3 bases: TGTGCCAGCAGTCCCGGGACACAGAACACTGAAGCTTTCTTT. It specifies CASSPGTQNTEAFF. The chain combines TRBV28 with TRBJ1-1; tentatively, D is TRBD1 (6 bases). The CDR3 has 14 residues. V dropped 5 bases and J dropped 1 base, with 11 bases sitting between them. The germline CDR1 and CDR2 sequences are MDHEN and SYDVKM.

This clone occurred once. V gene TRBV19 combines with J gene TRBJ1-6; TRBD1 agrees at 7 bases. Germline-derived CDR1 and CDR2 are LNHDA and SQIVND (reference sequence). V dropped 6 bases and J dropped 6; count of bases not matched to a gene: 11. The CDR3 has 16 residues. In DNA, the CDR3 is TGTGCCAGTAGGGGGACGAACAGGGGAACTAATTCACCCCTCCACTTT. Protein sequence: CASRGTNRGTNSPLHF. Complete variable domain (other parts from reference TRBV19 and TRBJ1-6): DGGITQSPKYLFRKEGQNVTLSCEQNLNHDAMYWYRQDPGQGLRLIYYSQIVNDFQKGDIAEGYSVSREKKESFPLTVTSAQKNPTAFYLCASRGTNRGTNSPLHFGNGTRLTVT.